This TCR beta chain was identified during a study of blood T cells in healthy people across ages. In its sample, this clonotype was seen a few times. This CDR3 region has 14 residues. In germline, CDR1 is MRHNA, CDR2 SNTAGT. The V and J ends lost 5 bases and 7 bases, in that order; junction bases with no gene match: 10. Primers used in a second PCR of about 7 to 12 cycles were a sample-barcoded 5' primer and a J-beta primer mix. A single record per CDR3 protein comes from TCRdb applying MiXCR to the 5' RACE reads. In the table there are 1.5 million to 2 million distinct CDR3 sequences, 28% of which are singletons.

Sequences were obtained from blood. The genes are TRBV6-4 and TRBJ1-2, with 7 bases identical to TRBD1. The sequence came from a woman aged 25-40 years in good health. The CDR3 DNA sequence: TGTGCCAGCAGTCAATCCAGGGGGGAGGCTGGCTACACCTTC. Amino acid sequence: CASSQSRGEAGYTF.